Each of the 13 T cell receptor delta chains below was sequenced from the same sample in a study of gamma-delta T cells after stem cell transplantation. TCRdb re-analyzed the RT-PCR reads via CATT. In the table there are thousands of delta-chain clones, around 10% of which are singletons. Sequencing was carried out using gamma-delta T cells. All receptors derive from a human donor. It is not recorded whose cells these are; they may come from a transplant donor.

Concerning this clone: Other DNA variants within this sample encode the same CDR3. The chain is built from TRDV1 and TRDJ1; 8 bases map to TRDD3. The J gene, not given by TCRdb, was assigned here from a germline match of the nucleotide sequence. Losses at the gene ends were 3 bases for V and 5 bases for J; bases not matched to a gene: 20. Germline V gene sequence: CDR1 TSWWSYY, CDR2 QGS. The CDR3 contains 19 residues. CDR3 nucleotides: TGTGCTCTTGGGGACAGGACCTACCAGGGATACGGCGGGGCTGATAAACTCATCTTT. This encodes CALGDRTYQGYGGADKLIF.

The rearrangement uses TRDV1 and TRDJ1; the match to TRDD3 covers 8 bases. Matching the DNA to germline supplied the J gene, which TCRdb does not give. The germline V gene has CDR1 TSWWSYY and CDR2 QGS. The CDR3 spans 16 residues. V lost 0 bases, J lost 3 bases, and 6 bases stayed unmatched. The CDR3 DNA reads TGTGCTCTTGGGGAACTTATGACTGGGGGGTCCGATAAACTCATCTTT. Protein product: CALGELMTGGSDKLIF.

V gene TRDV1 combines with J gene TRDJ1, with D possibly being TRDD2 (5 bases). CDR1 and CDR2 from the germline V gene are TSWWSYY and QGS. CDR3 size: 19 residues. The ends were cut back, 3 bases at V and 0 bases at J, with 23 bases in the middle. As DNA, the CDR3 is TGTGCTCTTGGGGACCCGAGGCCCTACAGCTCTTTGAACACCGATAAACTCATCTTT. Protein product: CALGDPRPYSSLNTDKLIF.

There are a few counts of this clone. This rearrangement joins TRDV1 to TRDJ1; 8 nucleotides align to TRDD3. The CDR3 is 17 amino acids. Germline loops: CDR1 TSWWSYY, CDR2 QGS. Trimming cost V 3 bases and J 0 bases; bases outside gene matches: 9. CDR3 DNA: TGTGCTCTTGGGGAGTCCTCTGGGGGACCCTACACCGATAAACTCATCTTT. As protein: CALGESSGGPYTDKLIF.

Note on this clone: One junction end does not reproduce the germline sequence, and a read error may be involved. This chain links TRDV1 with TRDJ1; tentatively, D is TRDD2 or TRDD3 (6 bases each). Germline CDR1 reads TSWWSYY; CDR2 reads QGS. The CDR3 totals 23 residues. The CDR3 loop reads CALGKRGFPNGYSILGSTDRLIF. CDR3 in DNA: TGTGCTCTTGGGAAAAGGGGTTTTCCTAACGGATACTCCATCCTCGGGAGCACCGATAGACTCATCTTT.

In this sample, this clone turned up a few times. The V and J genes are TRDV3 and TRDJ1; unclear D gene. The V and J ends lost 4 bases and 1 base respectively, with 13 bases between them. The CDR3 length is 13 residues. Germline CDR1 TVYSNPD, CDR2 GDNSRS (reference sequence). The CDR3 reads CAYLPGGTDKLIF. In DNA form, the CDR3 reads TGTGCCTACCTCCCAGGAGGCACCGATAAACTCATCTTT.

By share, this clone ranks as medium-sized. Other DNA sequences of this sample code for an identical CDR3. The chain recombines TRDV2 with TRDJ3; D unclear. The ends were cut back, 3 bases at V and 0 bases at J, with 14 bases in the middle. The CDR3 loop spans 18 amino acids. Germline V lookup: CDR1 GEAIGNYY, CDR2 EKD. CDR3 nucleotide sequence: TGTGCCTGTGACTCCCTGGCGGACAGCTCCTGGGACACCCGACAGATGTTTTTC. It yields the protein CACDSLADSSWDTRQMFF.

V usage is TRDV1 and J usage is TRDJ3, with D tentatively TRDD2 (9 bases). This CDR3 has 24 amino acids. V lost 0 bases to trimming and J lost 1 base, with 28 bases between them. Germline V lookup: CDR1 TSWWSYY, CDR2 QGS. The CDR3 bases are TGTGCTCTTGGGGAACTCTCCCTTCCTACGTTCCCACTGGGGGGTTCCTGGGACACCCGACAGATGTTTTTC. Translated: CALGELSLPTFPLGGSWDTRQMFF.

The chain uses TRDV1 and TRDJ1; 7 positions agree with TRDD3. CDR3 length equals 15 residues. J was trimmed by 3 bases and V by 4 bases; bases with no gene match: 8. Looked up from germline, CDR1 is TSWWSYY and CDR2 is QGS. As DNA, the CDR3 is TGTGCTCTTGGGGGGGGGATTTGGTACCCCGATAAACTCATCTTT. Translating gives CALGGGIWYPDKLIF.

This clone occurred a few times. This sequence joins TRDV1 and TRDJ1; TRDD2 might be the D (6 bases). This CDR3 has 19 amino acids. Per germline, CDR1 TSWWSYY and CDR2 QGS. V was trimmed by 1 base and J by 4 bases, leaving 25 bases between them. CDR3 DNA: TGTGCTCTTGGGGAACGGGGTCCTACGCGGGGACTTGGCGTCGATAAACTCATCTTT. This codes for CALGERGPTRGLGVDKLIF.

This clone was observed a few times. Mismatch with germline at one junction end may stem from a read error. CDR3 sequence reads: CACDTAATGGSSLTAKLFF. Here the CDR3 DNA reads TGTGCCTGTGACACTGCGGCTACTGGGGGATCTTCTTTGACAGCAAAACTCTTCTTT. The J gene is TRDJ2, the V gene TRDV2; 10 bases match TRDD3. No J segment appears in TCRdb, so it was assigned here by matching the sequence to germline. CDR3 size: 19 residues. Germline V gene data show CDR1 as GEAIGNYY and CDR2 as EKD.

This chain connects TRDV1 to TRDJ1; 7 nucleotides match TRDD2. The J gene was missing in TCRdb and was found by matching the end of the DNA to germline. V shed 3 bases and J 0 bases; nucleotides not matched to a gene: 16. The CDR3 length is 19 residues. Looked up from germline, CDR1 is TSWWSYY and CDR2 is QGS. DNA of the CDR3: TGTGCTCTTGGGGACAAGGCCTTCCTCGGGATGTCGTACACCGATAAACTCATCTTT. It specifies CALGDKAFLGMSYTDKLIF.

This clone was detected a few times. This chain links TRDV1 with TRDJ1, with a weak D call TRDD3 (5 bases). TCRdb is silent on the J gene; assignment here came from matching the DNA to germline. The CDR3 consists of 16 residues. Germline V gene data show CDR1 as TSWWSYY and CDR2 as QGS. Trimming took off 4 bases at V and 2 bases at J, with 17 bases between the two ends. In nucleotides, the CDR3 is TGTGCTCTTGGGGGAAGTTTGCCCCGGGGGACCGATAAACTCATCTTT. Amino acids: CALGGSLPRGTDKLIF.